The clone carrying this T cell receptor beta chain was picked up a small number of times. What it binds is unknown. The sample is drawn from a study of siplizumab effects on memory and regulatory T cells. Study-wide results and limits: Both greater diversity than memory cells and a major contribution to the alloresponse seemed to characterize naive T cells.

V lost 2 bases and J lost 5; bases outside the gene matches: 3. The germline gives CDR1 SGHVS, CDR2 FQNEAQ. CDR3 length: 15 residues. Generated by immunoSEQ multiplex PCR, the TCRdb table keeps only in-frame clones and is missing some. The table has 75,000 to 100,000 clones, roughly 94% seen once. The TCR originated in a human donor in good health. The chain uses TRBV7-8 and TRBJ1-5; 10 nucleotides align to TRBD1. Sequencing was done on a sample of non-Treg CD4+ T cells sorted from blood. In DNA form, the CDR3 reads TGTGCCAGCAGCTTAACCGGGACAGGGGATCAGCCCCAGCATTTT. Translating gives CASSLTGTGDQPQHF.